The 5 T cell receptor beta chains below come from one sample, sequenced in a study of CD8 T cells in ankylosing spondylitis. Study results and caveats: Typical of ankylosing spondylitis blood, it appeared, was a TCR beta motif of eight highly homologous variants.

MiXCR, applied by TCRdb to the 5' RACE reads, yields one record per CDR3 protein. Of approximately 540,000 distinct CDR3 sequences listed, roughly an eighth were seen once; the top ten hold nearly 7%. Their cognate antigens are unknown. Sequencing was done on a sample of blood, either unsorted or a sorted T cell fraction (not recorded which). Receptors originate from a male donor with ankylosing spondylitis.

A few counts support this clonotype. The chain joins TRBV7-6 to TRBJ2-2; possibly TRBD2 for D (5 bases). CDR3 length: 16 amino acids. With 1 base removed from V and 4 bases from J, the gap between germline ends came to 13 bases. Germline CDR1 reads SGHVS; CDR2 reads FNYEAQ. CDR3 bases: TGTGCCAGCAGCTTAGGGTCGGGGTCGGGCACCGGGGAGCTGTTTTTT. Translating it yields CASSLGSGSGTGELFF.

This clonotype occurred a few times. This chain uses TRBV2 with TRBJ2-7; 12 nucleotides line up with TRBD2. This CDR3 region has 18 residues. The V segment lost 3 bases and the J segment 4 bases; nucleotides outside the gene matches: 13. CDR1 is SNHLY, CDR2 FYNNEI, per germline. The CDR3, as DNA: TGTGCCAGCAGTGACTCCACCCGACTAGCGGGGGCCCTTTACGAGCAGTACGTC. Protein product: CASSDSTRLAGALYEQYV.

In its sample, this clonotype was seen a few times. This rearrangement joins TRBV24-1 to TRBJ1-5, with D perhaps matching TRBD1 (5 bases). The CDR3 loop spans 14 amino acids. Germline loops: CDR1 KGHDR, CDR2 SFDVKD. V dropped 9 bases and J dropped 0 bases, with 11 bases sitting between them. CDR3 residues: CATGGDYSNQPQHF. Written as DNA, the CDR3 is TGTGCCACCGGCGGGGACTATAGCAATCAGCCCCAGCATTTT.

The chain couples TRBV10-2 to TRBJ1-2, with 7 bases aligning to TRBD1. The CDR3 totals 14 residues. The germline V gene encodes CDR1 WSHSY and CDR2 SAAADI. Germline trimming cut 4 bases from V and 4 bases from J; bases unmatched to any gene: 6. The chain's CDR3 is CASSVRDSPYGYTF. The CDR3 nucleotides read TGCGCCAGCAGTGTGAGGGACAGCCCCTATGGCTACACCTTC.

This sequence joins TRBV5-1 and TRBJ2-5; 13 bases agree with TRBD2. Germline CDR1 SGHRS, CDR2 YFSETQ. With 4 bases clipped from V and 2 bases from J, the junction kept 8 bases outside the gene matches. The CDR3 length is 17 residues. Here the CDR3 reads CASSPSGTSGNQETQYF. The CDR3 nucleotides are TGCGCCAGCAGCCCGTCCGGGACTAGCGGGAATCAAGAGACCCAGTACTTC.